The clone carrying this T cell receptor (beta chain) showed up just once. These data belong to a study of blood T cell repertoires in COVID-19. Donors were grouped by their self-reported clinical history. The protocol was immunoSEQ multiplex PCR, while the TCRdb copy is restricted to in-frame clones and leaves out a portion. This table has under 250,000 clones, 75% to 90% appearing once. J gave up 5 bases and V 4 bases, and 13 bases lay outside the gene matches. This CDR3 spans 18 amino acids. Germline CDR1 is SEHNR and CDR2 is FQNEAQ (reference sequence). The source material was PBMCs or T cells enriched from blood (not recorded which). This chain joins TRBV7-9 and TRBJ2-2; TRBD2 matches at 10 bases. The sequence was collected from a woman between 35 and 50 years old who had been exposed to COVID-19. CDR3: CASSSLLLAGVDTGELFF. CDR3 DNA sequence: TGTGCCAGCAGCTCCCTACTTCTAGCGGGAGTCGATACCGGGGAGCTGTTTTTT.